This is a list of T cell receptor beta chains from one sample in a study of T-cell memory formation after mild COVID-19. TCRdb re-called the 5' RACE reads through MiXCR, storing one row per CDR3 protein. The table records 240,000 or so distinct CDR3 sequences, roughly 10% of them present only once. The sample taken for sequencing was PBMCs or a T cell subset sorted from them (not recorded which). The receptors were sampled from a man aged 18 to 35 who had mild COVID-19 (a few samples of this study predate the infection). Cell type and time point are not known. The CDR3 runs from the conserved cysteine through the conserved F or W. The order of the fields is V gene, J gene, clone size, D gene, CDR3 protein, CDR3 DNA. D genes are given only for firm matches. Not all rows give a size; the values are once, few, many and, for expanded clones, a class.

TRBV5-1	TRBJ2-3	many	TRBD2	CASRPGLAGALTDTQYF	TGCGCCAGCAGACCGGGTCTAGCGGGGGCCCTTACAGATACGCAGTATTTT
TRBV7-6	TRBJ1-4	few	TRBD1	CASSSRTGGGEKLFF	TGTGCCAGCAGCTCCCGGACAGGGGGCGGTGAAAAACTGTTTTTT
TRBV7-9	TRBJ1-1	few	TRBD1	CASIQGQGDTEAFF	TGTGCCAGCATCCAGGGACAGGGAGACACTGAAGCTTTCTTT
TRBV5-6	TRBJ1-1	NA	NA	CASSVYRRLNTEAFF	TGTGCCAGCAGCGTTTACAGGAGATTGAACACTGAAGCTTTCTTT
TRBV27	TRBJ2-7	few	NA	CASSYREGSSYEQYF	TGTGCCAGCAGCTACAGGGAAGGGAGCTCCTACGAGCAGTACTTC
TRBV7-2	TRBJ2-7	NA	NA	CASSLASGLAYYEQYF	TGTGCCAGCAGCTTAGCCAGCGGGTTAGCGTACTACGAGCAGTACTTC
TRBV7-6	TRBJ2-4	few	TRBD1	CASSPRQGKNIQYF	TGTGCCAGCAGCCCGAGACAGGGTAAAAACATTCAGTACTTC
TRBV7-2	TRBJ1-6	NA	TRBD1	CASSPSGGGSPLHF	TGTGCCAGCAGCCCATCAGGGGGCGGGTCACCCCTCCACTTT
TRBV10-1	TRBJ2-3	many	TRBD1	CASSEGQGAGYF	TGCGCCAGCAGTGAAGGCCAGGGGGCAGGTTATTTT
TRBV20-1	TRBJ2-5	few	NA	CSASVGTQETQYF	TGCAGTGCTAGTGTTGGCACCCAAGAGACCCAGTACTTC
TRBV27	TRBJ1-1	NA	NA	CASSLRGREAFF	TGTGCCAGCAGTTTAAGGGGCCGGGAAGCTTTCTTT
TRBV7-2	TRBJ1-4	few	NA	CASSLGGAGPSNEKLFF	TGTGCCAGCAGCTTGGGTGGAGCAGGACCTTCTAATGAAAAACTGTTTTTT
TRBV6-2/TRBV6-3	TRBJ1-2	NA	NA	CASSYSTWGYGYTF	TGTGCCAGCAGTTACTCGACGTGGGGGTATGGCTACACCTTC
TRBV15	TRBJ2-7	NA	NA	CATSVATGYEQYF	TGTGCCACCTCCGTTGCCACTGGCTACGAGCAGTACTTC
TRBV5-1	TRBJ2-5	NA	NA	CASSPDPRETQYF	TGCGCCAGCAGCCCAGACCCACGTGAGACCCAGTACTTC
TRBV5-6	TRBJ1-4	NA	NA	CASSLAGSRQYNEKLFF	TGTGCCAGCAGCTTGGCTGGGTCTCGGCAGTATAATGAAAAACTGTTTTTT
TRBV6-1	TRBJ2-1	many	NA	CASSEALFWVGNEQFF	TGTGCCAGCAGTGAAGCGCTTTTCTGGGTTGGGAATGAGCAGTTCTTC
TRBV7-8	TRBJ2-3	few	NA	CASSATGGLSTDTQYF	TGTGCCAGCAGCGCAACAGGAGGCCTCAGCACAGATACGCAGTATTTT
TRBV20-1	TRBJ1-5	NA	NA	CSASTSTGHQPQHF	TGCAGTGCCAGTACTTCGACAGGTCATCAGCCCCAGCATTTT
TRBV5-8	TRBJ2-7	few	TRBD2	CASSRTGTSGQSYEQYF	TGTGCCAGCAGCCGTACCGGGACTAGCGGACAGTCCTACGAGCAGTACTTC
TRBV6-2/TRBV6-3	TRBJ1-1	NA	NA	CASSYATGLAEAFF	TGTGCCAGCAGCTACGCCACAGGGCTGGCTGAAGCTTTCTTT
TRBV4-2	TRBJ1-2	NA	TRBD1	CASSSRRQGALVYGYTF	TGTGCCAGCAGCTCTCGGAGACAGGGGGCATTAGTCTATGGCTACACCTTC
TRBV4-2	TRBJ1-3	NA	NA	CASRDTEGNTIYF	TGTGCCAGCAGAGATACAGAGGGAAACACCATATATTTT
TRBV7-3	TRBJ2-2	many	NA	CASSSPNTGELFF	TGTGCCAGCAGTTCTCCGAACACCGGGGAGCTGTTTTTT
TRBV7-8	TRBJ2-2	NA	NA	CASSPRRGGAGTGELFF	TGTGCCAGCAGCCCCCGGCGCGGGGGCGCGGGGACCGGGGAGCTGTTTTTT
TRBV7-2	TRBJ2-4	few	NA	CASSLGGENIQYF	TGTGCCAGCAGCTTAGGGGGGGAAAACATTCAGTACTTC
TRBV20-1	TRBJ1-2	NA	NA	CSASGGLHGYTF	TGCAGTGCTAGTGGCGGTCTTCACGGCTACACCTTC
TRBV5-1	TRBJ2-1	NA	NA	CASSPAMWAVDNEQFF	TGCGCCAGCAGCCCGGCCATGTGGGCAGTCGACAATGAGCAGTTCTTC
TRBV2	TRBJ2-5	NA	TRBD2	CASRTAGTSQETQYF	TGTGCCAGCAGGACCGCCGGGACTAGCCAAGAGACCCAGTACTTC
TRBV20-1	TRBJ2-7	few	NA	CSAPLGATSSYEQYF	TGCAGTGCCCCCCTCGGAGCGACGAGCTCCTACGAGCAGTACTTC
TRBV6-2/TRBV6-3	TRBJ1-1	many	NA	CASSPVAVTEAFF	TGTGCCAGCAGCCCAGTGGCGGTAACTGAAGCTTTCTTT
TRBV6-5	TRBJ2-1	many	TRBD1	CASSYSGTGGNEQFF	TGTGCCAGCAGTTACTCGGGGACAGGGGGCAATGAGCAGTTCTTC
TRBV4-3	TRBJ2-7	many	NA	CASSPQGGSGEQYF	TGCGCCAGCAGCCCGCAGGGGGGGTCTGGCGAGCAGTACTTC
TRBV12-3/TRBV12-4	TRBJ1-3	NA	NA	CASRTGIGNTIYF	TGTGCCAGCAGGACAGGAATCGGAAACACCATATATTTT
TRBV5-1	TRBJ2-6	few	TRBD1	CASTDRGRNRSGANVLTF	TGCGCCAGCACGGACAGGGGGCGAAACCGGTCCGGGGCCAACGTCCTGACTTTC
TRBV7-2	TRBJ2-5	many	NA	CASSPQGGQETQYF	TGTGCCAGCAGCCCACAGGGGGGGCAAGAGACCCAGTACTTC
TRBV7-7	TRBJ2-5	NA	TRBD2	CASSSTGSSGGQYF	TGTGCCAGCAGTTCTACCGGGTCTAGCGGGGGGCAGTACTTC
TRBV6-6	TRBJ2-3	few	TRBD2	CASSSRLAGARTDTQYF	TGTGCCAGCAGTTCGCGACTAGCGGGGGCCCGCACAGATACGCAGTATTTT
TRBV20-1	TRBJ2-7	NA	NA	CTFLAAVEVSYEQYF	TGCACCTTTCTGGCAGCGGTAGAGGTGTCCTACGAGCAGTACTTC
TRBV7-9	TRBJ2-5	NA	TRBD1	CASSLAWTGSYF	TGTGCCAGCAGCTTAGCCTGGACAGGGTCCTACTTC
TRBV7-2	TRBJ2-5	few	TRBD2	CASSLGLAGAAETQYF	TGTGCCAGCAGCCTCGGACTAGCGGGGGCCGCGGAGACCCAGTACTTC
TRBV24-1	TRBJ2-5	NA	NA	CATSDTRGEQETQYF	TGTGCCACCAGTGATACTCGGGGAGAACAAGAGACCCAGTACTTC
TRBV11-2	TRBJ2-2	few	NA	CASSLVSGAGGELFF	TGTGCCAGCAGCTTGGTTTCAGGGGCCGGCGGGGAGCTGTTTTTT
TRBV27	TRBJ1-2	few	NA	CASSLYGENYGYTF	TGTGCCAGCAGTTTATATGGGGAAAACTATGGCTACACCTTC
TRBV4-3	TRBJ2-7	NA	TRBD1	CASSHRAGTGGYEQYF	TGCGCCAGCAGCCACCGTGCTGGGACAGGAGGATACGAGCAGTACTTC
TRBV4-2	TRBJ1-6	NA	NA	CASSQEYLSVSPLHF	TGTGCCAGCAGCCAAGAATATCTTAGTGTGTCACCCCTCCACTTT
TRBV20-1	TRBJ1-3	many	NA	CSARRSLVPGNTIYF	TGCAGTGCTAGACGGTCACTTGTCCCTGGAAACACCATATATTTT
TRBV6-6	TRBJ2-5	few	TRBD2	CASSYGTSGQETQYF	TGTGCCAGCAGTTACGGGACTAGCGGCCAAGAGACCCAGTACTTC
TRBV5-1	TRBJ2-3	NA	NA	CASIFGQGGADTQYF	TGCGCCAGCATTTTCGGACAAGGAGGGGCAGATACGCAGTATTTT
TRBV7-2	TRBJ1-2	few	NA	CASSLGYGYGYTF	TGTGCCAGCAGCTTAGGATATGGCTATGGCTACACCTTC
TRBV24-1	TRBJ2-5	NA	TRBD2	CATSDLFGGVETQYF	TGTGCCACCAGTGATTTATTCGGGGGGGTAGAGACCCAGTACTTC
TRBV28	TRBJ2-5	NA	TRBD2	CASSQAGVYQETQYF	TGTGCCAGCAGTCAAGCGGGGGTCTACCAAGAGACCCAGTACTTC
TRBV4-1	TRBJ2-2	many	NA	CASARVEGTGELFF	TGCGCCAGCGCTAGAGTCGAGGGAACCGGGGAGCTGTTTTTT
TRBV5-1	TRBJ1-6	NA	NA	CASSLGRSPLHF	TGCGCCAGCAGCCTGGGCCGATCACCCCTCCACTTT